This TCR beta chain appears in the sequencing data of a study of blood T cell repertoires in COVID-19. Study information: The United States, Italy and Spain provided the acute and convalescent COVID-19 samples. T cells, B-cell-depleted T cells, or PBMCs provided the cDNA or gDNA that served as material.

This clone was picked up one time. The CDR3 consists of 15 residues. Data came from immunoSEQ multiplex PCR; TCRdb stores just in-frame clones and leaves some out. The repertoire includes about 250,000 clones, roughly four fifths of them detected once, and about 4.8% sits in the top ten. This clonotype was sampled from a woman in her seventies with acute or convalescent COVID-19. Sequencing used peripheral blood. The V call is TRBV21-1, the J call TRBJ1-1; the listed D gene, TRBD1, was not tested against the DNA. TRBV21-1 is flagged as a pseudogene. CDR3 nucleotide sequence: TGTGCCAGCGACCAAAACGACAGAATGAACACTGAAGCTTTCTTT. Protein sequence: CASDQNDRMNTEAFF.